The present entry profiles one T cell receptor beta chain with its context. What it binds is not known. A second PCR, run for roughly 7 to 11 cycles, used a sample-barcoded 5' primer plus a J-beta primer mix. One entry per CDR3 protein, called by TCRdb with MiXCR from the 5' RACE reads. The sample contains 790,000 or so distinct CDR3 sequences, about 45% of which appear only once. These data originate in a study of blood T cells in healthy people across ages. Points from the study as a whole: Samples with more naive T cells showed higher observed beta diversity.

Germline V lookup: CDR1 MNHEY, CDR2 SMNVEV (reference sequence). The length of the CDR3 is 15 residues. With 4 bases clipped from V and 9 bases from J, the junction kept 11 bases outside the gene matches. The authors drew about 9.5 milliliters of peripheral blood from each donor. At least 7 million PBMCs were isolated per sample. The rearrangement uses TRBV27 and TRBJ1-1; 10 positions match TRBD1. The sequenced material came from blood. This receptor was obtained from an older man in good health. The CDR3 DNA sequence: TGTGCCAGCAGTTCCTCGGGACAGGGGCCACTTAAAGCTTTCTTT. Protein: CASSSSGQGPLKAFF.